The next 22 T cell receptor beta chains were all read from a single sample in a study of T cell changes during pregnancy in multiple sclerosis. Assay: immunoSEQ multiplex PCR; the TCRdb copy retains only in-frame clones and omits some. The sample has 90,000 to 120,000 clones, 80% to 95% seen once; the top ten hold roughly 0.82%. The sample in question was peripheral blood, obtained in the third trimester of pregnancy. These receptors were collected from a female donor in good health, enrolled as a control in a pregnancy study.

V usage is TRBV30 and J usage is TRBJ1-1; 7 positions agree with TRBD1. Losses at the gene ends were 2 bases for V and 6 bases for J; bases not matched to a gene: 9. Germline CDR1 GTSNPN, CDR2 SVGIG (reference sequence). The CDR3 runs to 14 residues. The CDR3 reads CAWSIGGPAAEAFF. The CDR3 DNA follows: TGTGCCTGGAGTATAGGGGGCCCAGCGGCTGAAGCTTTCTTT.

The chain employs TRBV10-3 and TRBJ1-2, with D perhaps matching TRBD1 (5 bases). The germline V gene encodes CDR1 ENHRY and CDR2 SYGVKD. V lost 4 bases and J 6 bases, leaving 6 bases between the germline ends. CDR3 length: 11 amino acids. CDR3 protein: CAISARDGYTF. The CDR3 DNA reads TGTGCCATCAGTGCCAGGGATGGCTACACCTTC.

The DNA for the CDR3 is TGTGCCACCAGCAGAGGCGAGAGGGGAAACACCATATATTTT. Encoded protein: CATSRGERGNTIYF. The chain has TRBV15 and TRBJ1-3; no firm D call. This CDR3 is built from 14 residues. V lost 1 base and J 4 bases, leaving 8 bases between the germline ends. Germline V CDR1 and CDR2: LNHNV, YYDKDF (reference sequence).

The chain joins TRBV6-1 to TRBJ1-2; weak D call: TRBD1 (5 bases). This CDR3 is 15 amino acids long. The V gene's germline CDR1 is MNHNS and CDR2 SASEGT. Trimming left V 2 bases short and J 3 bases short, with 13 bases between. The CDR3 region is CASSERLPRDYGYTF. CDR3 bases: TGTGCCAGCAGTGAAAGGTTGCCCAGGGACTATGGCTACACCTTC.

This rearrangement joins TRBV6-1 to TRBJ2-7; 8 positions agree with TRBD1. This CDR3 is 15 amino acids long. The germline gives CDR1 MNHNS, CDR2 SASEGT. Germline trimming cut 7 bases from V and 4 bases from J; bases unmatched to any gene: 12. The CDR3 here is CASIGQGNKGYEQYF. The CDR3 nucleotides read TGTGCCAGCATCGGACAGGGAAATAAGGGGTACGAGCAGTACTTC.

Of note for this clone: An end of the junction does not agree with germline; a read error may underlie this. The chain uses TRBV10-3 and TRBJ2-7, with 9 bases fitting TRBD1. CDR3 length equals 13 residues. Germline CDR1 ENHRY, CDR2 SYGVKD. The CDR3 spells CAISDSEGGQGDF. The CDR3 DNA sequence: TGTGCCATCAGTGACAGTGAGGGGGGACAGGGTGACTTC.

The chain links TRBV19 to TRBJ1-1; 8 bases map to TRBD1. The CDR3 totals 16 residues. From germline, CDR1 is LNHDA and CDR2 SQIVND (reference sequence). V shed 5 bases, J shed 0 bases, and the junction held 8 bases outside the gene matches. The CDR3 DNA is TGTGCCAGTAGTCGACAGGGGATCGCATTGAACACTGAAGCTTTCTTT. Amino acid sequence: CASSRQGIALNTEAFF. Together with reference TRBV19 and TRBJ1-1, the CDR3 gives the full variable domain: DGGITQSPKYLFRKEGQNVTLSCEQNLNHDAMYWYRQDPGQGLRLIYYSQIVNDFQKGDIAEGYSVSREKKESFPLTVTSAQKNPTAFYLCASSRQGIALNTEAFFGQGTRLTVV.

V is TRBV9 and J is TRBJ2-3; tentative D call: TRBD2 (6 bases). V was pared by 4 bases and J by 2 bases, with 20 bases between. The CDR3 runs to 17 residues. CDR1 SGDLS and CDR2 YYNGEE come from the germline V gene. CDR3 in amino acids: CASSLPGLSLDTDTQYF. In nucleotides, the CDR3 is TGTGCCAGCAGCCTACCGGGACTTTCATTGGACACAGATACGCAGTATTTT.

This clone was seen more than once but under ten times. This sample includes further DNA sequences coding for the same CDR3. This chain joins TRBV27 and TRBJ2-7; no reliable D call. There are 13 residues in the CDR3. Trimming cost V 2 bases and J 0 bases, with 5 bases left between them. CDR1 is MNHEY and CDR2 is SMNVEV in the germline V gene (reference sequence). CDR3 protein: CASSLGLSYEQYF. Here the CDR3 DNA reads TGTGCCAGCAGTTTAGGCCTCTCCTACGAGCAGTACTTC.

This clone was detected once. The V call is TRBV9, the J call TRBJ1-1; tentatively, D is TRBD1 (6 bases). Germline assignment: CDR1 SGDLS and CDR2 YYNGEE. Trimming shortened V by 6 bases and J by 6 bases, and 18 bases separated the two germline ends. This CDR3 is 14 amino acids long. CDR3 bases: TGTGCCAGCATTTTCACAGGGTCCAACTCTGAAGCTTTCTTT. Residues: CASIFTGSNSEAFF. Filled out from reference TRBV9 and TRBJ1-1, the complete variable domain reads DSGVTQTPKHLITATGQRVTLRCSPRSGDLSVYWYQQSLDQGLQFLIQYYNGEERAKGNILERFSAQQFPDLHSELNLSSLELGDSALYFCASIFTGSNSEAFFGQGTRLTVV.

This chain joins TRBV25-1 and TRBJ1-2; D is undetermined. Germline CDR1 and CDR2: MGHDK and SYGVNS. V was cut by 1 base and J by 3 bases, with 6 bases left in between. The CDR3 is 13 residues long. Here the CDR3 DNA reads TGTGCCAGCAGTGAATCGGTGGACTATGGCTACACCTTC. Encoded protein: CASSESVDYGYTF.

The chain uses TRBV5-1 and TRBJ1-1; 8 nucleotides align to TRBD1. CDR3 length equals 15 residues. Germline V lookup: CDR1 SGHRS, CDR2 YFSETQ. V trimming: 4 bases; J trimming: 4 bases; junction bases outside the gene matches: 9. The CDR3 DNA sequence: TGCGCCAGCAGCCCCACCCGACAGGGGACCACTGAAGCTTTCTTT. As protein: CASSPTRQGTTEAFF.

The chain uses TRBV18 and TRBJ1-6, with D perhaps TRBD1 (5 bases). The CDR3 has 16 amino acids. The germline V gene encodes CDR1 KGHSH and CDR2 LQKENI. Trimming stripped 3 bases from V and 8 bases from J, with 17 bases between. CDR3 in amino acids: CASSPYPIRGDSPLHF. Written as DNA, the CDR3 is TGTGCCAGCTCACCCTACCCGATCCGGGGGGATTCACCCCTCCACTTT.

V usage is TRBV4-2 and J usage is TRBJ1-1; TRBD1 matches at 9 bases. V lost 0 bases to trimming and J lost 4 bases; unmatched junction nucleotides: 6. Germline values: CDR1 LGHNA, CDR2 YNFKEQ. The CDR3 has 16 residues. The CDR3 sequence is CASSQDARTGVTEAFF. Written as DNA, the CDR3 is TGTGCCAGCAGCCAAGACGCCAGGACAGGGGTCACTGAAGCTTTCTTT.

The chain links TRBV7-2 to TRBJ2-3; D might be TRBD2 (7 bases). The CDR3 is 13 amino acids. The V end was cut by 3 bases, the J end by 6 bases, with 10 bases between. Germline V gives CDR1 SGHTA, CDR2 FQGNSA. The CDR3 DNA reads TGTGCCAGCAGCTTCAGGGGAGGGGATACGCAGTATTTT. This translates into CASSFRGGDTQYF.

The rearrangement uses TRBV9 and TRBJ1-4; 8 bases agree with TRBD1. This CDR3 is built from 13 residues. The V gene end was trimmed by 7 bases and the J gene end by 8 bases; junction bases not matched to a gene: 7. Per the germline V gene, CDR1 is SGDLS and CDR2 is YYNGEE. In nucleotides, the CDR3 is TGTGCCAGCGGACAGGGTGGGATGGAAAAACTGTTTTTT. As protein: CASGQGGMEKLFF.

This chain connects TRBV4-3 to TRBJ1-4; D is possibly TRBD1 (5 bases). V was shortened by 1 base and J by 3 bases, with 9 bases between the two germline ends. This CDR3 has 15 residues. Germline V gene lookup returns CDR1 LGHNA and CDR2 YSLEER. The CDR3: CASSQGTGPNEKLFF. The CDR3 DNA reads TGCGCCAGCAGCCAAGGTACAGGACCTAATGAAAAACTGTTTTTT.

The chain employs TRBV5-4 and TRBJ1-1; D perhaps matches TRBD1 (5 bases). The germline V and J ends were trimmed by 6 bases and 2 bases, with 17 bases remaining between them. The germline gives CDR1 SGHNT, CDR2 YYREEE (reference sequence). The CDR3 covers 15 residues. The CDR3 region has the DNA TGTGCCAGCACCAATTTCGGCGGGGGAAACACTGAAGCTTTCTTT. It specifies CASTNFGGGNTEAFF.

This clone was observed a single time. One end of the junction varies from germline; a read error may be responsible. CDR3 bases: TGTGCCAGTAGTACCTCGGGTTCCTTGGGAGAGGCCCAGTACTTC. Its translation: CASSTSGSLGEAQYF. The chain is built from TRBV19 and TRBJ2-5; D is possibly TRBD2 (5 bases). CDR1 is LNHDA and CDR2 is SQIVND in the germline V gene (reference sequence). The CDR3 spans 15 residues.

The rearrangement links TRBV19 to TRBJ2-2; D perhaps matches TRBD1 (6 bases). The germline V gene has CDR1 LNHDA and CDR2 SQIVND (reference sequence). The CDR3 consists of 16 residues. The V gene lost 5 bases and the J gene lost 6 bases, with 19 bases spanning the gap. CDR3 sequence: CASSFGVGGLAGELFF. In DNA, the CDR3 is TGTGCCAGTAGTTTTGGGGTAGGGGGTTTAGCCGGGGAGCTGTTTTTT.

The chain recombines TRBV7-2 with TRBJ2-2; D is possibly TRBD1 (6 bases). V was shortened by 3 bases and J by 7 bases, with 15 bases between the two germline ends. The germline gives CDR1 SGHTA, CDR2 FQGNSA. The CDR3 length is 15 residues. DNA of the CDR3: TGTGCCAGCAGCTTTCAAGGGGGTGGTATCGGGGAGCTGTTTTTT. This translates into CASSFQGGGIGELFF. Using reference TRBV7-2 and TRBJ2-2 for the parts outside the CDR3, the full variable domain is GAGVSQSPSNKVTEKGKDVELRCDPISGHTALYWYRQSLGQGLEFLIYFQGNSAPDKSGLPSDRFSAERTGGSVSTLTIQRTQQEDSAVYLCASSFQGGGIGELFFGEGSRLTVL.

The V and J genes are TRBV5-6 and TRBJ1-5; a weak D match, TRBD1 (6 bases). Per the germline V gene, CDR1 is SGHDT and CDR2 is YYEEEE. Trimming stripped 1 base from V and 6 bases from J, with 20 bases between. CDR3 length: 17 amino acids. The CDR3 DNA is TGTGCCAGCAGCTTGACCGGGACACATGACCTCAGTCAGCCCCAGCATTTT. This gives the protein CASSLTGTHDLSQPQHF. Full variable domain (outside the CDR3, taken from reference TRBV5-6 and TRBJ1-5): DAGVTQSPTHLIKTRGQQVTLRCSPKSGHDTVSWYQQALGQGPQFIFQYYEEEERQRGNFPDRFSGHQFPNYSSELNVNALLLGDSALYLCASSLTGTHDLSQPQHFGDGTRLSIL.